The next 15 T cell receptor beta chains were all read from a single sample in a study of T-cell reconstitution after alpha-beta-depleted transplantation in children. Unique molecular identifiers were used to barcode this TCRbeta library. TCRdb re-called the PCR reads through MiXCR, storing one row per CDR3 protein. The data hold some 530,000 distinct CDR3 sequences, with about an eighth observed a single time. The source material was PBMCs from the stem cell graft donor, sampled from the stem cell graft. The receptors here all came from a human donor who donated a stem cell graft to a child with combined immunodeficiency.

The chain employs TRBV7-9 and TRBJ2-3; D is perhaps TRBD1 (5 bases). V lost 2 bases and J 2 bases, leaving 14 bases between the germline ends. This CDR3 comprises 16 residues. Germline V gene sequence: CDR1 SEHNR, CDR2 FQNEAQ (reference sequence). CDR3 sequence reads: CASSLWGKEYTDTQYF. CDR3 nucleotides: TGTGCCAGCAGCTTATGGGGCAAGGAGTACACAGATACGCAGTATTTT.

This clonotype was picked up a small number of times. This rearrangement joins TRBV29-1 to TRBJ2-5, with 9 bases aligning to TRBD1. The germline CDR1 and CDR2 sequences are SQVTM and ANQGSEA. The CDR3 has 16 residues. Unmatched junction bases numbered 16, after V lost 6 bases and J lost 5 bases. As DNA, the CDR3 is TGCAGCGTAGAGGGAGCGAACAGGGGGCCCCAGGAGACCCAGTACTTC. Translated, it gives CSVEGANRGPQETQYF.

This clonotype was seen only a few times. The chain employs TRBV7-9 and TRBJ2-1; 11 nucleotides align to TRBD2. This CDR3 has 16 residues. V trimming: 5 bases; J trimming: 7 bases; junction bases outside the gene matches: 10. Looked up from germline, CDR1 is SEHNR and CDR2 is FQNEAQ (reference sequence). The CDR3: CASSPPALAGGNEQFF. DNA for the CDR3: TGTGCCAGCAGCCCCCCGGCCCTAGCGGGAGGAAATGAGCAGTTCTTC. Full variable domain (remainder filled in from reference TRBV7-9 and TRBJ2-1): DTGVSQNPRHKITKRGQNVTFRCDPISEHNRLYWYRQTLGQGPEFLTYFQNEAQLEKSRLLSDRFSAERPKGSFSTLEIQRTEQGDSAMYLCASSPPALAGGNEQFFGPGTRLTVL.

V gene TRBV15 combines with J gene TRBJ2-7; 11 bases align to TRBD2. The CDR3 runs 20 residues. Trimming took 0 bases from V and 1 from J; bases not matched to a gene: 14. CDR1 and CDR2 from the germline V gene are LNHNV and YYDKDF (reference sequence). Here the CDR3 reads CATSRDLMRLAGLNSYEQYF. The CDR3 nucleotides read TGTGCCACCAGCAGAGATTTGATGAGACTAGCGGGACTTAATTCCTACGAGCAGTACTTC.

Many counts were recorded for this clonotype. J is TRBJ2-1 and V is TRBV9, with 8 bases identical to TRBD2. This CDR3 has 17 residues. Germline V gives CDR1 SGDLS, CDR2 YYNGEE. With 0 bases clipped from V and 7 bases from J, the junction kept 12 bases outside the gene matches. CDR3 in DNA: TGTGCCAGCAGCGTAGAGGGGGGACTAGGCAACGGGAATGAGCAGTTCTTC. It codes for CASSVEGGLGNGNEQFF.

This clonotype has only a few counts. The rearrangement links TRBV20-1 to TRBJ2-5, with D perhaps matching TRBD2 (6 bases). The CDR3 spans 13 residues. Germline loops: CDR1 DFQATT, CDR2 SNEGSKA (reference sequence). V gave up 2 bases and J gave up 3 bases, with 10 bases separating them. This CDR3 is CSARRGNKETQYF. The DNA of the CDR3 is TGCAGTGCTAGACGCGGGAACAAAGAGACCCAGTACTTC.

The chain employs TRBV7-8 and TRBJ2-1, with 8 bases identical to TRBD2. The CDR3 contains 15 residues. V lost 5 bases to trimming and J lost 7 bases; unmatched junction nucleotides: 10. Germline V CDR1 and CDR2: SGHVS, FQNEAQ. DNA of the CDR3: TGTGCCAGCAGCCAGCGGACGGGAGGGTTAAATGAGCAGTTCTTC. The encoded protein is CASSQRTGGLNEQFF.

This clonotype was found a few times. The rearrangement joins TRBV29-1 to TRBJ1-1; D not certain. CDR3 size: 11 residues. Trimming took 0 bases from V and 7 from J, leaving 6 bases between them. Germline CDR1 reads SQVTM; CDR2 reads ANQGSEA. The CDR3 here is CSVEDGFEAFF. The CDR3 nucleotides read TGCAGCGTTGAAGATGGATTTGAAGCTTTCTTT.

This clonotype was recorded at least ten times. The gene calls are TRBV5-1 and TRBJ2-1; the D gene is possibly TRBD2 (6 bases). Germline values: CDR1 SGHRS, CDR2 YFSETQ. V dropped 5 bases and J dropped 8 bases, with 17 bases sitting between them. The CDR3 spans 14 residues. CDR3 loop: CASSVRGSDDEQFF. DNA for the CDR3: TGCGCCAGCAGTGTTCGGGGGAGTGATGATGAGCAGTTCTTC.

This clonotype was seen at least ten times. The CDR3 coding sequence is TGTGCCAGCAGTCCTTGGACTAAGTGGGACACCATATATTTT. This gives the protein CASSPWTKWDTIYF. V and J are TRBV12-3 or TRBV12-4 and TRBJ1-3; no clear D gene. The CDR3 length is 14 residues. Trimming removed 5 bases at V and 8 bases at J, with 16 bases between.

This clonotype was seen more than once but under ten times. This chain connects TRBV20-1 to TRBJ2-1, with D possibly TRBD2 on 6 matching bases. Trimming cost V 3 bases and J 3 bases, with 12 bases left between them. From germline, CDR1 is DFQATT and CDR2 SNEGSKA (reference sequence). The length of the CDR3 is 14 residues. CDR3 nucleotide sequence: TGCAGTGCTAGTTGGAGGGGCTTCTACAATGAGCAGTTCTTC. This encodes CSASWRGFYNEQFF.

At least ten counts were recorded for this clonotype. The CDR3 DNA sequence: TGTGCCAGCAGTTTAGGGTCGTGGGAGGGCAGCGATGAGCAGTTCTTC. Translated: CASSLGSWEGSDEQFF. The gene calls are TRBV12-3 or TRBV12-4 and TRBJ2-1; 7 bases are shared with TRBD2. Unmatched junction bases numbered 11, after V lost 1 base and J lost 8 bases. The CDR3 is 16 amino acids.

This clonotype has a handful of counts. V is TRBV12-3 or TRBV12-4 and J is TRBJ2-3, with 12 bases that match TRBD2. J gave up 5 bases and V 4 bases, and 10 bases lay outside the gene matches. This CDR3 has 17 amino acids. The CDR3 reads CASSSILTSGGQDTQYF. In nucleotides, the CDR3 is TGTGCCAGCAGTTCTATCCTGACTAGCGGGGGCCAAGATACGCAGTATTTT.

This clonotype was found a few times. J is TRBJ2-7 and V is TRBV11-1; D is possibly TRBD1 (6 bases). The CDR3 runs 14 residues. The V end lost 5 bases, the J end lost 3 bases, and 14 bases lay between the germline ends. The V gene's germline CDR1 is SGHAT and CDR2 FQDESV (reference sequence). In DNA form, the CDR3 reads TGTGCCAGCAGCCTTCAGGGGTGGGGCTACGAGCAGTACTTC. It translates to CASSLQGWGYEQYF.

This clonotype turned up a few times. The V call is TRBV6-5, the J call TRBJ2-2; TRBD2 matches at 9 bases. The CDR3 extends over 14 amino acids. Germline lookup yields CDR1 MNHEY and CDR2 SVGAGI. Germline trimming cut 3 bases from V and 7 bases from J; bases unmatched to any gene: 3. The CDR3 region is CASSYSGSGGELFF. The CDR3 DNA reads TGTGCCAGCAGTTATAGCGGGAGTGGCGGGGAGCTGTTTTTT.